A single T cell receptor (beta chain) is shown here with its context. MiXCR, applied by TCRdb to the 5' RACE reads, yields one record per CDR3 protein. This repertoire shows approximately 350,000 distinct CDR3 sequences, about an eighth found once; its top ten account for approximately 20%. The CDR3 contains 17 residues. The germline CDR1 and CDR2 sequences are SGHVS and FQNEAQ. Trimming took 2 bases from V and 0 from J; bases not matched to a gene: 7. This sample was taken from a study of T-cell memory formation after mild COVID-19. This clonotype was sampled from a man younger than 30 who had mild COVID-19 (a few samples of this study predate the infection). Cell type and time point are not known. The sequenced sample was PBMCs or a T cell subset sorted from them (not recorded which). The gene calls are TRBV7-8 and TRBJ2-1, with TRBD1 identical over 7 bases. The CDR3 reads CASSLLGQSRSYNEQFF. CDR3 sequence (DNA): TGTGCCAGCAGCTTATTGGGACAGAGTCGCTCCTACAATGAGCAGTTCTTC.